What follows are 10 T cell receptor beta chains derived from one specimen sequenced in a study of blood T cell repertoires in COVID-19 (dated by TCRdb to about 2020). Receptor libraries were prepared by the immunoSEQ multiplex PCR assay. This immuneACCESS table, as held by TCRdb, lists in-frame sequences with V and J called but not all clones. Of the missing ones, under half trace to an unresolved V gene in checked studies; the others have no known cause. The sample table records around 170,000 clones; about 81% of these occur just once. Around an eighth of the sample goes to the ten largest clones. Material: peripheral blood. The receptor source for this set is a young man with active or convalescent COVID-19.

The CDR3 nucleotides read TGTGCCAGCAGCACGACTAGCGGGAGCACGGCTGAGCAGTTCTTC. The encoded protein is CASSTTSGSTAEQFF. The chain is built from TRBV9 and TRBJ2-1; 12 bases match TRBD2. After removal of 4 bases from V and 9 bases from J, the junction contained 8 bases not matched to a gene. Germline loops: CDR1 SGDLS, CDR2 YYNGEE. The CDR3 contains 15 residues.

This clone was seen a few times. V gene TRBV19 combines with J gene TRBJ2-1; 10 bases map to TRBD1. V was pared by 4 bases and J by 6 bases, with 15 bases of the junction left unmatched. CDR1 is LNHDA and CDR2 is SQIVND in the germline V gene (reference sequence). This CDR3 contains 18 residues. This CDR3 is CASSTDRDRGTHTNEQFF. DNA for the CDR3: TGTGCCAGTAGTACAGACCGGGACAGGGGAACACACACCAATGAGCAGTTCTTC.

The chain is built from TRBV2 and TRBJ2-4; D is undetermined. Looked up from germline, CDR1 is SNHLY and CDR2 is FYNNEI. The length of the CDR3 is 12 residues. Trimming removed 6 bases at V and 5 bases at J, with 8 bases between. The CDR3 region is CASSQLENIQYF. The DNA for the CDR3 is TGTGCCAGCAGCCAACTGGAAAACATTCAGTACTTC. Based on the CDR3 plus reference TRBV2 and TRBJ2-4, the full variable domain is EPEVTQTPSHQVTQMGQEVILRCVPISNHLYFYWYRQILGQKVEFLVSFYNNEISEKSEIFDDQFSVERPDGSNFTLKIRSTKLEDSAMYFCASSQLENIQYFGAGTRLSVL.

The CDR3 region is CASSDGTSGSHEQFF. The CDR3 DNA is TGTGCCAGCAGCGACGGGACTAGCGGGAGCCATGAGCAGTTCTTC. V gene TRBV6-5 combines with J gene TRBJ2-1; 14 nucleotides line up with TRBD2. Trimming cost V 6 bases and J 8 bases; bases outside gene matches: 6. The germline gives CDR1 MNHEY, CDR2 SVGAGI. The CDR3 totals 15 residues.

The gene calls are TRBV13 and TRBJ1-2; D remains ambiguous. The CDR3 contains 15 residues. V shed 3 bases and J shed 5 bases, with 16 bases lying between them. Germline V CDR1 and CDR2: PRHDT, FYEKMQ (reference sequence). In DNA, the CDR3 is TGTGCCAGCAGCTTTGGCGGGCAGCCTATTTATGGCTACACCTTC. Its protein is CASSFGGQPIYGYTF.

This sequence joins TRBV14 and TRBJ2-5; D is possibly TRBD1 (5 bases). The CDR3 sequence is 13 residues long. V lost 4 bases and J lost 1, with 7 bases in between. Germline V lookup: CDR1 SGHDN, CDR2 FVKESK. CDR3 nucleotides: TGTGCCAGCAGCCGACAGCTCCAAGAGACCCAGTACTTC. Translating it yields CASSRQLQETQYF.

This clone occurred a few times. The chain combines TRBV6-5 with TRBJ1-2; TRBD1 is a possible D gene (5 bases). CDR3 length: 14 residues. The germline CDR1 and CDR2 sequences are MNHEY and SVGAGI. The V end was cut by 11 bases, the J end by 6 bases, with 22 bases between. CDR3 residues: CAGRSIGEVDGYTF. The CDR3 DNA follows: TGTGCCGGGCGGTCCATAGGGGAGGTAGATGGCTACACCTTC.

The genes are TRBV28 and TRBJ1-1, with D maybe TRBD1 (6 bases). The CDR3 has 15 amino acids. CDR1 is MDHEN and CDR2 is SYDVKM in the germline V gene. Trimming took 5 bases from V and 1 from J, leaving 14 bases between them. The CDR3 loop is CASSPGTYPNTEAFF. The DNA for the CDR3 is TGTGCCAGCAGTCCCGGGACATATCCGAACACTGAAGCTTTCTTT.

The J gene is TRBJ2-7, the V gene TRBV19, with 8 bases that match TRBD1. Per the germline V gene, CDR1 is LNHDA and CDR2 is SQIVND (reference sequence). Losses at the gene ends were 5 bases for V and 1 base for J; bases not matched to a gene: 22. CDR3 length equals 20 residues. The DNA for the CDR3 is TGTGCCAGTAGTCTGGGAAACCGGGGTACCGGGACAGGATATTCCTACGAGCAGTACTTC. Amino acid sequence: CASSLGNRGTGTGYSYEQYF.

V usage is TRBV5-1 and J usage is TRBJ2-5; 11 bases align to TRBD2. With V trimmed by 4 bases and J by 7 bases, 3 bases remained unmatched. The CDR3 extends over 13 amino acids. The germline V gene has CDR1 SGHRS and CDR2 YFSETQ. CDR3 amino acids: CASSLAGGTTQYF. Here the CDR3 DNA reads TGCGCCAGCAGCCTAGCGGGGGGAACGACCCAGTACTTC.